This TCR beta chain was sequenced during a study of CD8+ T cells in alopecia areata. Study summary: Treated patients were given oral tofacitinib, which was dosed at 5 to 10 mg twice daily. Study-level results: With patients, TCR sharing proved less clear than in mice, a difference possibly related to HLA.

Peripheral blood, together with lesional scalp punch biopsies, was collected from alopecia areata patients. After isolation, RNA underwent reverse transcription to generate cDNA as the sequencing template. Profiling relied on immunoSEQ multiplex PCR, and the TCRdb table lists in-frame clones only, not all of them. Among 180,000 or so clones listed, approximately 65% were seen once. Remarks on this clone: Its matching antigen is unknown.

Between the trimmed V and J ends, which lost 5 bases and 7 bases, there was a span of 17 bases. In germline, CDR1 is SGHTA, CDR2 FQGNSA. The CDR3 extends over 14 amino acids. The TCR was taken from a human donor with alopecia areata. The J gene is TRBJ1-2, the V gene TRBV7-2; no reliable D call. This material consisted of CD8+ T cells sorted from blood, taken at week 0. CDR3 bases: TGTGCCAGCAGCAAACGCGGGATGCTTCTTGGCTACACCTTC. Amino acid sequence: CASSKRGMLLGYTF. Drawing the rest from reference TRBV7-2 and TRBJ1-2, the complete variable domain is GAGVSQSPSNKVTEKGKDVELRCDPISGHTALYWYRQSLGQGLEFLIYFQGNSAPDKSGLPSDRFSAERTGGSVSTLTIQRTQQEDSAVYLCASSKRGMLLGYTFGSGTRLTVV.